This T cell receptor (beta chain) was documented in a study of T cell repertoires in ileal Crohn's disease. Study-level information: Patients had a median roughly 8-year disease duration, and around 35% were active smokers. All patients had surgery for stricturing (about 60%) or penetrating (around 40%) disease. Findings of the study overall: Sorted CD8 T cells held more high-frequency clones than CD4.

TCRB immunosequencing input was five hundred nanograms of biopsy DNA per sample. The table came from immunoSEQ multiplex PCR; TCRdb's copy has only in-frame clones and leaves some out. The table shows more than 15,000 clones, with approximately 82% occurring only once. This clone has a single count. As yet, its antigen is unknown. The sample taken for sequencing was ileal tissue. This clonotype originated in an adult with Crohn's disease.

CDR3 sequence (DNA): TGTGCCAGCAGTGGGGGGGGTTCTTGGGAGACCCAGTACTTC. The encoded protein is CASSGGGSWETQYF. The chain links TRBV2 to TRBJ2-5; 7 nucleotides agree with TRBD2. From germline, CDR1 is SNHLY and CDR2 FYNNEI. Trimming removed 4 bases from V and 5 bases from J; junction bases left unmatched: 7. The CDR3 has 14 residues. The full variable domain, with the rest looked up from reference TRBV2 and TRBJ2-5, is EPEVTQTPSHQVTQMGQEVILRCVPISNHLYFYWYRQILGQKVEFLVSFYNNEISEKSEIFDDQFSVERPDGSNFTLKIRSTKLEDSAMYFCASSGGGSWETQYFGPGTRLLVL.